This is a list of T cell receptor beta chains from one sample in a study of T cell changes during pregnancy in multiple sclerosis. Clones were read by immunoSEQ multiplex PCR, and TCRdb kept only the in-frame ones, dropping some. The profile shows approximately 65,000 clones, around 91% of them singletons. This sample comprised peripheral blood, obtained in the third trimester of pregnancy. Receptor source: a female donor in good health, enrolled as a control in a pregnancy study. Each CDR3 is given with its conserved first and last residue. D genes are given only for firm matches. The size field is filled for only some rows; it gives once, few, many or a size class.

j_call	v_call	d_call	clone_size	cdr3_nt	cdr3_aa
TRBJ1-2	TRBV7-2	.	.	TGTGCCAGCAGCCCACGCGGGGGGGGGACGGGCTATGGCTACACCTTC	CASSPRGGGTGYGYTF
TRBJ2-1	TRBV27	TRBD2	.	TGTGCCAGCAGTTTATTCCCGGGACTAGTGAATGAGCAGTTCTTC	CASSLFPGLVNEQFF
TRBJ2-1	TRBV9	TRBD2	few	TGTGCCAGCAGCGTAGGACCTAGCGGGGGGACCTACAATGAGCAGTTCTTC	CASSVGPSGGTYNEQFF
TRBJ2-5	TRBV29-1	TRBD1	.	TGCAGCGTGGCTCAGGGGGCGAGGGGTCAAGAGACCCAGTACTTC	CSVAQGARGQETQYF
TRBJ1-2	TRBV5-6	TRBD1	.	TGTGCCAGCAGCCCAATAGACAGGGGGAACTATGGCTACACCTTC	CASSPIDRGNYGYTF
TRBJ1-3	TRBV6-1	.	.	TGTGCCAGCAGTGGAGACAGGCGGCGTGACACCATATATTTT	CASSGDRRRDTIYF
TRBJ2-2	TRBV4-2	.	.	TGTGCCAGCAGCCCACGAGCATCCCCCGGGGAGCTGTTTTTT	CASSPRASPGELFF
TRBJ1-2	TRBV18	TRBD1	.	TGTGCCAGCTCACCCAGACAGGGCGTGGATTCTGGCTACACCTTC	CASSPRQGVDSGYTF
TRBJ2-3	TRBV6-6	TRBD1	.	TGTGCCAGCAGGGACAGGGGGCCATCGGATACGCAGTATTTT	CASRDRGPSDTQYF
TRBJ2-3	TRBV5-1	TRBD2	.	TGCGCCAGCAGCTTGGCTCCTAGCGGTAACACAGATACGCAGTATTTT	CASSLAPSGNTDTQYF
TRBJ2-4	TRBV20-1	.	.	TGCAGTGCTGACAGCAAAAACATTCAGTACTTC	CSADSKNIQYF
TRBJ2-1	TRBV2	.	.	TGTGCCAGCAGACCTACAGGTAATGAGCAGTTCTTC	CASRPTGNEQFF
TRBJ2-2	TRBV7-9	TRBD1	once	TGTGCCAGCAGCTTGGGACAGGCGACCGGGGAGCTGTTTTTT	CASSLGQATGELFF
TRBJ2-1	TRBV29-1	TRBD2	.	TGCAGCGTTGTCCCGGATGGCGGGGGGGCAGACGAGCAGTTCTTC	CSVVPDGGGADEQFF
TRBJ1-6	TRBV5-6	TRBD1	once	TGTGCCAGCAGCTTGGGGTTTGGGACAGGCGATTCACCCCTCCACTTT	CASSLGFGTGDSPLHF
TRBJ2-7	TRBV7-8	TRBD2	.	TGTGCCAGCAGCTTAACTAGCGCCTACGAGCAGTACTTC	CASSLTSAYEQYF